A single sample gave rise to the 15 T cell receptor beta chains below, sequenced in a study of blood T cell repertoires in COVID-19. Clones were sequenced by immunoSEQ multiplex PCR, and TCRdb holds only the in-frame ones, with some missing. Of more than 150,000 clones listed, roughly 87% were seen once; the top ten hold about 6%. Sequenced material: peripheral blood. Receptor source: a woman aged 40 to 50 with acute or convalescent COVID-19.

The rearrangement links TRBV7-2 to TRBJ1-3, with 8 bases matching TRBD1. The CDR3 has 17 residues. The V and J ends lost 1 base and 0 bases, in that order; junction bases with no gene match: 5. From germline, CDR1 is SGHTA and CDR2 FQGNSA. CDR3 in amino acids: CASSLVGQELSGNTIYF. The DNA for the CDR3 is TGTGCCAGCAGCTTAGTGGGACAGGAGCTCTCTGGAAACACCATATATTTT.

V is TRBV6-4 and J is TRBJ2-3; D might be TRBD2 (5 bases). Trimming took off 6 bases at V and 1 base at J, with 8 bases between the two ends. From germline, CDR1 is MRHNA and CDR2 SNTAGT. This CDR3 has 13 amino acids. The CDR3 DNA reads TGTGCCAGCAGGAGCGGAGGCACAGATACGCAGTATTTT. Its translation is CASRSGGTDTQYF.

The chain joins TRBV2 to TRBJ2-7, with 7 bases aligning to TRBD1. Germline CDR1 SNHLY, CDR2 FYNNEI. This CDR3 spans 16 amino acids. V gave up 6 bases and J gave up 0 bases; unmatched junction bases: 11. This CDR3 is CASRASKDRFSYEQYF. CDR3 coding DNA: TGTGCCAGCAGAGCATCCAAGGACAGGTTCTCCTACGAGCAGTACTTC.

This clone was seen a handful of times. The rearrangement uses TRBV9 and TRBJ2-1; TRBD2 matches at 8 bases. Germline V gives CDR1 SGDLS, CDR2 YYNGEE. Trimming cost V 4 bases and J 9 bases; bases outside gene matches: 9. This CDR3 region has 14 residues. The CDR3 loop is CASSQAYAGGEQFF. The CDR3 DNA reads as TGTGCCAGCAGCCAGGCGTACGCGGGGGGTGAGCAGTTCTTC.

The rearrangement joins TRBV6-5 to TRBJ2-3; no definite D call. The CDR3 is 14 residues long. V was pared by 3 bases and J by 4 bases, with 11 bases between. Germline CDR1 MNHEY, CDR2 SVGAGI. The CDR3 DNA is TGTGCCAGCAGTTATGCGGTGGCGGCAGATACGCAGTATTTT. This sequence encodes CASSYAVAADTQYF.

CDR3 sequence reads: CATSRDLGLVTVDEQFF. CDR3 nucleotides: TGTGCCACCAGCAGAGATCTGGGACTAGTCACCGTCGATGAGCAGTTCTTC. The chain uses TRBV15 and TRBJ2-1, with 8 bases matching TRBD2. Trimming cost V 0 bases and J 8 bases; bases outside gene matches: 12. Germline V gene data show CDR1 as LNHNV and CDR2 as YYDKDF (reference sequence). This CDR3 region has 17 residues.

The chain couples TRBV2 to TRBJ2-7; 8 nucleotides align to TRBD1. Looked up from germline, CDR1 is SNHLY and CDR2 is FYNNEI. The CDR3 extends over 15 amino acids. The V and J ends lost 0 bases and 6 bases, in that order; junction bases with no gene match: 7. DNA for the CDR3: TGTGCCAGCAGTGAAGCGAGGACAGGGCTTCGCGAGCAGTACTTC. The encoded protein is CASSEARTGLREQYF.

This chain connects TRBV5-1 to TRBJ2-5, with no clear D. Trimming took 4 bases from V and 5 from J, leaving 9 bases between them. This CDR3 is 12 amino acids long. Germline CDR1 and CDR2: SGHRS and YFSETQ. CDR3 bases: TGCGCCAGCAGCAACCCTCGGGAGACCCAGTACTTC. Its translation is CASSNPRETQYF.

This chain links TRBV2 with TRBJ2-2; 10 positions match TRBD2. This CDR3 region has 15 residues. From germline, CDR1 is SNHLY and CDR2 FYNNEI. Trimming at V came to 7 bases and at J to 6 bases, leaving 8 bases not matched to a gene. The CDR3 bases are TGTGCCAGCAATATCGGGACTAGCGTCCCCGGGGAGCTGTTTTTT. Its translation is CASNIGTSVPGELFF.

The chain combines TRBV5-1 with TRBJ2-6, with no clear D. Germline loops: CDR1 SGHRS, CDR2 YFSETQ. This CDR3 spans 16 amino acids. Between the trimmed V and J ends, which lost 3 bases and 0 bases, there was a span of 10 bases. This chain's CDR3 is CASSSGVSSGANVLTF. DNA for the CDR3: TGCGCCAGCAGCTCCGGAGTGAGCTCTGGGGCCAACGTCCTGACTTTC.

The CDR3 spells CASSAARERFSQYF. CDR3 DNA: TGTGCCAGCAGCGCGGCTAGGGAGCGGTTCTCGCAGTACTTC. The chain joins TRBV6-5 to TRBJ2-7; D perhaps matches TRBD2 (5 bases). The CDR3 loop spans 14 amino acids. CDR1 is MNHEY, CDR2 SVGAGI, per germline. The V and J ends lost 6 bases and 9 bases respectively, with 21 bases between them.

The V and J genes are TRBV7-2 and TRBJ2-5; the match to TRBD1 covers 7 bases. Losses at the gene ends were 5 bases for V and 4 bases for J; bases not matched to a gene: 10. Germline CDR1 is SGHTA and CDR2 is FQGNSA. This CDR3 has 15 amino acids. This CDR3 reads CASSLQRQGGETQYF. In DNA form, the CDR3 reads TGTGCCAGCAGCCTCCAACGACAGGGCGGAGAGACCCAGTACTTC.

The chain uses TRBV6-1 and TRBJ2-3; 8 bases are shared with TRBD1. The V and J ends lost 1 base and 3 bases, in that order; junction bases with no gene match: 6. Per germline, CDR1 MNHNS and CDR2 SASEGT. The CDR3 is made up of 16 amino acids. CDR3 in amino acids: CASSEGQDRVTDTQYF. The CDR3 DNA is TGTGCCAGCAGTGAAGGTCAGGACAGGGTAACAGATACGCAGTATTTT.

The chain combines TRBV6-5 with TRBJ2-7, with TRBD1 matching 7 bases. Germline-derived CDR1 and CDR2 are MNHEY and SVGAGI. The CDR3 has 15 amino acids. J was trimmed by 0 bases and V by 2 bases; bases with no gene match: 4. CDR3: CASSYRGQNSYEQYF. DNA for the CDR3: TGTGCCAGCAGTTACCGGGGACAGAACTCCTACGAGCAGTACTTC.

This clone showed up just a few times. This rearrangement joins TRBV5-5 to TRBJ1-1, with 8 bases fitting TRBD1. Germline lookup yields CDR1 SGHKS and CDR2 YYEKEE (reference sequence). Trimming took 4 bases from V and 0 from J; bases not matched to a gene: 11. The CDR3 has 17 residues. CDR3 in amino acids: CASSRQGAGRVNTEAFF. The CDR3 coding sequence is TGTGCCAGCAGCCGCCAGGGGGCGGGTAGGGTGAACACTGAAGCTTTCTTT.